Listed below are T cell receptor beta chains from one sample, sequenced in a study of shared clonotypes between healthy human individuals. Profiled with immunoSEQ multiplex PCR; TCRdb holds only in-frame clones, not every one. Seen here are 1.4 million to 1.5 million clones, roughly 96% observed once, and the top ten hold approximately 1.1%. Source material: naive CD4+ T cells sorted from blood. Source of these receptors: a man aged 25 to 40 in good health. The conserved cysteine and the conserved F or W are not part of the CDR3 here. Clone size is not always given. Where it is, it says once, few, many or a class for expanded clones.

v_call: TRBV4-3
clone_size: -
cdr3_aa: ASSQEGLATDTQY

v_call: TRBV2
clone_size: -
cdr3_aa: ASRSGRDDTQY

v_call: TRBV6-4
clone_size: -
cdr3_aa: ASSASNSGRTRPHEQY

v_call: TRBV11-2
clone_size: -
cdr3_aa: ASSLVPGHSNYGYT

v_call: TRBV10-2
clone_size: -
cdr3_aa: ASTREATLGEQY

v_call: TRBV10-3
clone_size: -
cdr3_aa: AISEGREGETQY

v_call: TRBV11-3
clone_size: -
cdr3_aa: ASSLGGSGANVLT

v_call: TRBV7-9
clone_size: -
cdr3_aa: ASSLVLAGAQETQY

v_call: TRBV30
clone_size: -
cdr3_aa: AWSSITYNEQF

v_call: TRBV4-1
clone_size: once
cdr3_aa: ASSQDMTRADTQY

v_call: TRBV5-1
clone_size: -
cdr3_aa: ASSPDRAADTQY

v_call: TRBV7-2
clone_size: few
cdr3_aa: ASSLGQNNEQF

v_call: TRBV9
clone_size: -
cdr3_aa: ASSVEGGMANVLT

v_call: TRBV5-1
clone_size: -
cdr3_aa: ASSGDRSRPNTEAF

v_call: TRBV6-1
clone_size: -
cdr3_aa: ASIRGTSASYEQY

v_call: TRBV30
clone_size: -
cdr3_aa: AWSNGGYQETQY

v_call: TRBV28
clone_size: -
cdr3_aa: ASSGSFGSFTSHEQY

v_call: TRBV27
clone_size: -
cdr3_aa: ASSTTSRAIHTDTQY

v_call: TRBV25-1
clone_size: -
cdr3_aa: ASSGKADRSIYEQY

v_call: TRBV5-8
clone_size: -
cdr3_aa: ASSLERFYETQY

v_call: TRBV28
clone_size: -
cdr3_aa: ASSLAGGETQY

v_call: TRBV5-6
clone_size: -
cdr3_aa: ASSFSGQGSYEQY